The source of this TCR beta chain is a study of T-cell reconstitution after alpha-beta-depleted transplantation in children. The study, taken as a whole, reports: Once a year had passed after transplant, T-cell counts and diversity came mostly from newly produced T cells. Some patients showed high day-60 TCRbeta diversity, which derived from surviving recipient T cells and thymic progenitors. About two months after transplant, alpha-beta T cells reportedly came from several hundred expanded graft clones.

Unique molecular identifiers were incorporated when the TCRbeta library was constructed. TCRdb analysed the PCR reads with MiXCR anew, one entry per CDR3 protein. The sample lists roughly 100,000 distinct CDR3 sequences, roughly 7.1% occurring once. Remarks on this clonotype: Its target is not known.

This sequence was found in a boy aged 2 to 10 with acute lymphoblastic leukemia, due to receive a stem cell transplant. This specimen consisted of PBMCs, obtained before TCRalphabeta/CD19-depleted stem cell transplant.

CDR3 coding DNA: TGTGCCAGCAGCAATAGCGGGAGCTCCTACAATGAGCAGTTCTTC. This codes for CASSNSGSSYNEQFF. The gene calls are TRBV4-2 and TRBJ2-1, with 9 nucleotides matching TRBD2. V was pared by 5 bases and J by 0 bases, with 2 bases of the junction left unmatched. This CDR3 contains 15 residues. CDR1 and CDR2 (germline): LGHNA, YNFKEQ.